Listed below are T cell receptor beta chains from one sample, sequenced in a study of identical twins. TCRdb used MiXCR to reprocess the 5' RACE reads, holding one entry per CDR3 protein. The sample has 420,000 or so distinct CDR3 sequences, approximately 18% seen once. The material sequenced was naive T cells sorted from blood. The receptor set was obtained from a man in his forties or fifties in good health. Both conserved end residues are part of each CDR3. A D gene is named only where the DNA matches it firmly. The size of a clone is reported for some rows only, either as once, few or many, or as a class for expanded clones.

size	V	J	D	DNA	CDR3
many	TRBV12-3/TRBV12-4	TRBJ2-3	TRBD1	TGTGCCAGCAGTTCCCCCTGGACAGGCCACACAGATACGCAGTATTTT	CASSSPWTGHTDTQYF
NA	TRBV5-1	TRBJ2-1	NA	TGCGCCAGCAGCTTGGTGGACAGACTAAACAATGAGCAGTTCTTC	CASSLVDRLNNEQFF
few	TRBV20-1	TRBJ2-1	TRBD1	TGCAGTGCTAGAGACCGGGACAGAGGAAATGAGCAGTTCTTC	CSARDRDRGNEQFF
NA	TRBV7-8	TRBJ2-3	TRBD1	TGTGCCAGCCGCTTAGCTCTAGGGGGCCTCACAGATACGCAGTATTTT	CASRLALGGLTDTQYF
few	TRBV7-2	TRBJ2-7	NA	TGTGCCAGCAGCTTAGTGGGGGGCCGGGAGAACGAGCAGTACTTC	CASSLVGGRENEQYF
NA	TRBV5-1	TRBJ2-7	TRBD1	TGCGCCAGCAGCTCGAAACAGGGGGCCTCCTACGAGCAGTACTTC	CASSSKQGASYEQYF
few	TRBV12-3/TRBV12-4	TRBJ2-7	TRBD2	TGTGCCAGCAGTGCCCGACTAGCGGGGGACTACGAGCAGTACTTC	CASSARLAGDYEQYF
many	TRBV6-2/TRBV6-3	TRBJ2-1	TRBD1	TGTGCCAGCAGACCCGGAAGATGGGGACAGGAAGCCTACAATGAGCAGTTCTTC	CASRPGRWGQEAYNEQFF
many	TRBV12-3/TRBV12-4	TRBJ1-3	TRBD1	TGTGCCAGCAGTCAGGGACAGGGACTCTCTGGAAACACCATATATTTT	CASSQGQGLSGNTIYF
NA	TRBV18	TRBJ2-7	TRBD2	TGTGCCAGCTCACCACCTAGCGGGAAACACGAGCAGTACTTC	CASSPPSGKHEQYF
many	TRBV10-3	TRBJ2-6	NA	TGTGCCACCATGACACCAAGCTCTGGGGCCAACGTCCTGACTTTC	CATMTPSSGANVLTF
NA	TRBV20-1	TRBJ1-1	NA	TGCAGTGCTAGGTTTCCAGGGTCGGGGACTGAAGCTTTCTTT	CSARFPGSGTEAFF
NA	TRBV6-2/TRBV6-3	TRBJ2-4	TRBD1	TGTGCCAGCAGTTACGGGGCCGACAGGGTTGGCATTCAGTACTTC	CASSYGADRVGIQYF
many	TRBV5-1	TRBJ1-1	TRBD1	TGCGCCAGCAGCCTGGGACAGGGTGGGACTGAAGCTTTCTTT	CASSLGQGGTEAFF
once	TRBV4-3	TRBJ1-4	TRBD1	TGCGCCAGCAGCCAAGAACCGACAGGGAGGGGACTGTTTTTT	CASSQEPTGRGLFF
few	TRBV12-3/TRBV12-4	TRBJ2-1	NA	TGTGCCAGCAGACGCACCGGGGCCAAAGAGAATGAGCAGTTCTTC	CASRRTGAKENEQFF
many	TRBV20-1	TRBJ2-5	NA	TGCAGTGCTAGAAAGGGGGGAGAGACCCAGTACTTC	CSARKGGETQYF
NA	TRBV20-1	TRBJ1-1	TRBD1	TGCAGTGCTCCACAGGACAGGGGGCCCACTGAAGCTTTCTTT	CSAPQDRGPTEAFF
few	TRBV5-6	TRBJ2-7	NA	TGTGCCAGCAGCTTGGAGAGTTGGCAGTACTACGAGCAGTACTTC	CASSLESWQYYEQYF
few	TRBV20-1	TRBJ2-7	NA	TGCAGTGCTAGATGGGGCCCGGGTGGGACCTACGAGCAGTACTTC	CSARWGPGGTYEQYF
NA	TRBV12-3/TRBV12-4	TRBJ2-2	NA	TGTGCCAGCAGTTTAGCGCTAAGGGTAGCGGCGAACACCGGGGAGCTGTTTTTT	CASSLALRVAANTGELFF
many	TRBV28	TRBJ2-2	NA	TGTGCCAGCAGGACTAGTGGCACCGGGGAGCTGTTTTTT	CASRTSGTGELFF
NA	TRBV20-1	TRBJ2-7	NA	TGCAGTGCTGGAGGGGGCGACGTGCCGAAGCCCGAGCAGTACTTC	CSAGGGDVPKPEQYF
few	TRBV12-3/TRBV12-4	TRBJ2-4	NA	TGTGCCAGCAGTCTGACTGGACTAGCCAAAAACATTCAGTACTTC	CASSLTGLAKNIQYF
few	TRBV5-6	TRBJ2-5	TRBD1	TGTGCCAGCAGCTTTCCGGGACAGGGAGACCAGTACTTC	CASSFPGQGDQYF
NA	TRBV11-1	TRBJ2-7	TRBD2	TGTGCCAGCAGCTTAGTTGGGCTAGCGGGCCGGAAATTAACCTACGAGCAGTACTTC	CASSLVGLAGRKLTYEQYF
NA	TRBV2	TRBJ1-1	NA	TGTGCCAGCAGCGTAGGCTTCATGAACACTGAAGCTTTCTTT	CASSVGFMNTEAFF
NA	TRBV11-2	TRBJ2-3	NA	TGTGCCAGCAGCTCGCGAGTCAACTACAGGGTTTGGACAGATACGCAGTATTTT	CASSSRVNYRVWTDTQYF
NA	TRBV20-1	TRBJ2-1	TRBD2	TGCAGTGCTAGAGGGGGGACTAGCGGGGGAAATGAGCAGTTCTTC	CSARGGTSGGNEQFF
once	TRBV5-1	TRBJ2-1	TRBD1	TGCGCCAGCAACGGACAGGGGTCAAGCTCCTACAATGAGCAGTTCTTC	CASNGQGSSSYNEQFF
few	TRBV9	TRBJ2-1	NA	TGTGCCAGCAGCGGGAGTTACTCCTACAATGAGCAGTTCTTC	CASSGSYSYNEQFF
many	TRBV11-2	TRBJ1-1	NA	TGTGCCAGCAGCTGGGGGTCGGTGAACACTGAAGCTTTCTTT	CASSWGSVNTEAFF
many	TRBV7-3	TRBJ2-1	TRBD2	TGTGCCAGCAGCTTAGGGTCTAGCGGGAGCGTGAGTAATGAGCAGTTCTTC	CASSLGSSGSVSNEQFF
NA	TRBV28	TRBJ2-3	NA	TGTGCCAGCAGTTTACTAGCGCAAGATACGCAGTATTTT	CASSLLAQDTQYF
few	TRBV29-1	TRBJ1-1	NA	TGCAGCGTTGGCCCCGACTGGCCGAACACTGAAGCTTTCTTT	CSVGPDWPNTEAFF
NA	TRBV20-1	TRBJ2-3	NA	TGCAGTGCTAGAGTAGGGGTAGACACAGATACGCAGTATTTT	CSARVGVDTDTQYF
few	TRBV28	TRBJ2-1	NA	TGTGCCAGCGGAGGACTAAACAATGAGCAGTTCTTC	CASGGLNNEQFF
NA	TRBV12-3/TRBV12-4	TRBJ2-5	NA	TGTGCCAGCAAGGGCGGGTTTAGGGAGACCCAGTACTTC	CASKGGFRETQYF
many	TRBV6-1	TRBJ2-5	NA	TGTGCCAGCAGTGAAATAGGATTGGAGACCCAGTACTTC	CASSEIGLETQYF
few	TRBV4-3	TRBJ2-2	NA	TGCGCCAGCAGCCCTAACAGAGGGACCGGGGAGCTGTTTTTT	CASSPNRGTGELFF
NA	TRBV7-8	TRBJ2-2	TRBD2	TGTGCCAGCAGCCTTAGCGGGGGGCTCCTGGGGGAGCTGTTTTTT	CASSLSGGLLGELFF
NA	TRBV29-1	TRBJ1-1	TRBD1	TGCAGCGTCTCCGGGACAGGGGGCGGCACTGAAGCTTTCTTT	CSVSGTGGGTEAFF
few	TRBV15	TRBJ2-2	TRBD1	TGTGCCACCAGCAGGGCTAGAACAGGGGGCAGAGCCGGGGAGCTGTTTTTT	CATSRARTGGRAGELFF